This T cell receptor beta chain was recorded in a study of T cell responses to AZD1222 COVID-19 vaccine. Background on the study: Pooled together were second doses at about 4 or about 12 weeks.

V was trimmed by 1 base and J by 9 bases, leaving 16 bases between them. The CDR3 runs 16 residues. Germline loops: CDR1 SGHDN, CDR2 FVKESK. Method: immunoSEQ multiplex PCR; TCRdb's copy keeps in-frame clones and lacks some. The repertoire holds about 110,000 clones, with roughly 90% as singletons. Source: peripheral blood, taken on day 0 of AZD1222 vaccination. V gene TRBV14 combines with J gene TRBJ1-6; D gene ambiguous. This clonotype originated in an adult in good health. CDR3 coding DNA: TGTGCCAGCAGCCAAGGGGGTGAAGGGCTTCGTTCACCCCTCCACTTT. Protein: CASSQGGEGLRSPLHF. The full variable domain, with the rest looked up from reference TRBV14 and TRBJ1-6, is EAGVTQFPSHSVIEKGQTVTLRCDPISGHDNLYWYRRVMGKEIKFLLHFVKESKQDESGMPNNRFLAERTGGTYSTLKVQPAELEDSGVYFCASSQGGEGLRSPLHFGNGTRLTVT.